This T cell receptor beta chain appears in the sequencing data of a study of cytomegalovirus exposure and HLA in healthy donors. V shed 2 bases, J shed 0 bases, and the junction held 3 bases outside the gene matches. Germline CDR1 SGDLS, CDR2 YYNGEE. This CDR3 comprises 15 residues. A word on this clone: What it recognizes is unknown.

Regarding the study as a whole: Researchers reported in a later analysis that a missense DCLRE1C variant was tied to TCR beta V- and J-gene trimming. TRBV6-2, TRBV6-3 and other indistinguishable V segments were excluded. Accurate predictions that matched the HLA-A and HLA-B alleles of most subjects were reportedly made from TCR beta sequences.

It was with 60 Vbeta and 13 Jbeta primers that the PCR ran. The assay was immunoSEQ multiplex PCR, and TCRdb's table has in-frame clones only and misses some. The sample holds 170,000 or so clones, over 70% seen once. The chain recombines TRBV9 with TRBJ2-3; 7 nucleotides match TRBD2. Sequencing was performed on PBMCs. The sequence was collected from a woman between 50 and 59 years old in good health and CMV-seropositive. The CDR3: CASSVREGSTDTQYF. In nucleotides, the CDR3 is TGTGCCAGCAGCGTTAGGGAGGGTAGCACAGATACGCAGTATTTT.